These T cell receptor beta chains were read from a single sample in a study of PD-L1 blockade in urothelial cancer. Here immunoSEQ multiplex PCR was the method, and the copy in TCRdb shows in-frame clones only, minus some. The table includes about 72,000 clones, around 85% detected once. The sequenced sample was PBMCs, obtained around atezolizumab (anti-PD-L1) treatment. These receptors were obtained from a man in his sixties with urothelial cancer. Each CDR3 is given with its conserved first and last residue. Fields, in order: clone size, J gene, V gene, CDR3 length, D gene, CDR3 protein, CDR3 DNA. A D gene is named only where the DNA matches it firmly. The size entry is marked missing in some rows and otherwise reads once, few, many or a size class.

>NA|TRBJ2-5|TRBV5-6|15|TRBD2
CASSLTGGAFETQYF
TGTGCCAGCAGCTTGACGGGGGGGGCTTTTGAGACCCAGTACTTC
>NA|TRBJ1-4|TRBV5-1|16|NA
CASSASGVITNEKLFF
TGCGCCAGCAGCGCCTCAGGGGTAATCACTAATGAAAAACTGTTTTTT
>NA|TRBJ2-5|TRBV27|17|TRBD2
CASSSYGGGGAQETQYF
TGTGCCAGCAGTTCCTACGGGGGCGGGGGGGCCCAAGAGACCCAGTACTTC
>NA|TRBJ2-1|TRBV28|15|TRBD1
CASRADRSSYNEQFF
TGTGCCAGCAGAGCGGACAGGAGCTCCTACAATGAGCAGTTCTTC
>NA|TRBJ2-5|TRBV4-3|18|TRBD2
CASSQVWRAGGIQETQYF
TGCGCCAGCAGCCAAGTCTGGCGAGCGGGGGGTATCCAAGAGACCCAGTACTTC
>NA|TRBJ2-7|TRBV4-1|15|TRBD1
CASSFSGTGGYEQYF
TGCGCCAGCAGCTTTTCCGGGACAGGCGGGTACGAGCAGTACTTC
>NA|TRBJ1-2|TRBV18|16|NA
CASSRDSSGVVYGYTF
TGTGCCAGCTCACGAGACTCGTCAGGGGTCGTATATGGCTACACCTTC
>NA|TRBJ1-1|TRBV9|17|NA
CASSVRPEQGLNTEAFF
TGTGCCAGCAGCGTAAGGCCCGAACAGGGTTTGAACACTGAAGCTTTCTTT
>few|TRBJ2-5|TRBV5-1|17|TRBD2
CASSLGTSGILQETQYF
TGCGCCAGCAGCTTGGGGACTAGCGGGATACTCCAAGAGACCCAGTACTTC
>NA|TRBJ2-2|TRBV18|14|NA
CASSITVNTGELFF
TGTGCCAGCTCAATCACAGTGAACACCGGGGAGCTGTTTTTT
>NA|TRBJ2-7|TRBV25-1|14|NA
CASSDSLGVPEQYF
TGTGCCAGCAGTGACTCACTTGGAGTTCCCGAGCAGTACTTC
>NA|TRBJ1-2|TRBV28|16|TRBD1
CASRVWRTGGHYGYTF
TGTGCCAGCCGAGTCTGGAGGACAGGGGGGCACTATGGCTACACCTTC
>NA|TRBJ2-7|TRBV5-1|14|NA
CASSLGRGSYEQYF
TGCGCCAGCAGCTTGGGTCGGGGGTCCTACGAGCAGTACTTC
>NA|TRBJ2-5|TRBV5-6|16|TRBD2
CASSPDLAGGPETQYF
TGTGCCAGCAGCCCAGATTTAGCGGGGGGGCCTGAGACCCAGTACTTC
>NA|TRBJ1-4|TRBV28|14|NA
CASSLSGWIEKLFF
TGTGCCAGCAGTTTATCGGGGTGGATTGAAAAACTGTTTTTT
>NA|TRBJ1-2|TRBV7-3|13|TRBD1
CASSLTGGDGYTF
TGTGCCAGCAGCTTAACAGGGGGCGATGGCTACACCTTC
>NA|TRBJ1-1|TRBV10-3|16|TRBD1
CAIRPDRGMVNTEAFF
TGTGCCATTAGGCCGGACAGGGGAATGGTGAACACTGAAGCTTTCTTT
>NA|TRBJ1-1|TRBV9|14|NA
CASSLAARNTEAFF
TGTGCCAGCAGCCTAGCCGCCAGGAACACTGAAGCTTTCTTT
>NA|TRBJ2-7|TRBV28|17|TRBD1
CASSLGTGGRNPYEQYF
TGTGCCAGCAGTTTAGGGACAGGGGGACGCAACCCCTACGAGCAGTACTTC
>NA|TRBJ1-3|TRBV10-2|14|NA
CASSRGNDGNTIYF
TGCGCCAGCAGTAGAGGGAACGACGGAAACACCATATATTTT
>NA|TRBJ1-1|TRBV6-5|15|NA
CASSYSVPENTEAFF
TGTGCCAGCAGTTACTCCGTCCCAGAGAACACTGAAGCTTTCTTT
>once|TRBJ1-2|TRBV7-8|17|NA
CASSLSQNRQPGYGYTF
TGTGCCAGCAGCTTATCCCAAAACCGACAGCCTGGCTATGGCTACACCTTC
>NA|TRBJ2-7|TRBV6-6|15|TRBD1
CASNSGTVRAYEQYF
TGTGCCAGCAACTCCGGGACAGTGAGAGCCTACGAGCAGTACTTC
>NA|TRBJ1-2|TRBV6-5|15|NA
CASSPRLKANYGYTF
TGTGCCAGCAGCCCCAGACTAAAAGCGAACTATGGCTACACCTTC
>NA|TRBJ2-3|TRBV2|17|TRBD2
CASSATGTSGGTDTQYF
TGTGCCAGCAGTGCAACCGGGACTAGCGGGGGCACAGATACGCAGTATTTT
>NA|TRBJ2-7|TRBV6-5|13|TRBD2
CTSSRAGAYEQYF
TGTACCAGCTCGAGAGCGGGGGCCTACGAGCAGTACTTC
>NA|TRBJ2-1|TRBV7-2|17|TRBD2
CASSYLSGGGLDNEQFF
TGTGCCAGCAGCTACTTGTCCGGCGGGGGTTTGGACAATGAGCAGTTCTTC
>NA|TRBJ2-5|TRBV11-3|15|TRBD2
CASSWGLAGAETQYF
TGTGCCAGCAGCTGGGGACTAGCGGGGGCGGAGACCCAGTACTTC
>once|TRBJ2-2|TRBV19|15|NA
CASSIGVSLTGELFF
TGTGCCAGTAGTATTGGCGTTAGCCTTACCGGGGAGCTGTTTTTT
>NA|TRBJ2-3|TRBV9|16|TRBD2
CASSVVGSGGTDTQYF
TGTGCCAGCAGCGTAGTAGGTAGCGGGGGCACAGATACGCAGTATTTT
>NA|TRBJ2-7|TRBV21-1|14|NA
CASSATFSGCEQYF
TGTGCCAGCAGCGCCACGTTTTCGGGGTGCGAGCAGTACTTC
>NA|TRBJ2-6|TRBV7-2|17|TRBD1
CASSLGQGAQGANVLTF
TGTGCCAGCAGCTTAGGACAGGGGGCGCAAGGGGCCAACGTCCTGACTTTC
>NA|TRBJ2-1|TRBV7-9|17|TRBD2
CASSPRTSAGGDNEQFF
TGTGCCAGCAGCCCCCGGACTAGCGCTGGCGGCGACAATGAGCAGTTCTTC
>NA|TRBJ1-5|TRBV28|12|NA
CASNSGNQPQHF
TGTGCCAGCAACTCCGGGAATCAGCCCCAGCATTTT
>once|TRBJ1-5|TRBV18|14|NA
CASSPGAQNQPQHF
TGTGCCAGCTCACCGGGGGCCCAGAATCAGCCCCAGCATTTT
>NA|TRBJ1-4|TRBV7-9|15|NA
CASSTSGRLIEKLFF
TGTGCCAGCAGCACCTCAGGGAGGCTGATTGAAAAACTGTTTTTT
>NA|TRBJ2-7|TRBV15|15|NA
CATSAGYKGQYEQYF
TGTGCCACCAGCGCGGGATATAAAGGCCAATACGAGCAGTACTTC
>NA|TRBJ2-3|TRBV7-3|14|NA
CASSLIPTADTQYF
TGTGCCAGCAGCCTCATACCAACGGCAGATACGCAGTATTTT
>NA|TRBJ2-5|TRBV6-1|15|NA
CASSEAGLVRETQYF
TGTGCCAGCAGTGAGGCAGGCTTGGTCAGAGAGACCCAGTACTTC
>NA|TRBJ2-7|TRBV15|14|NA
CATSRDTPPNEQYF
TGTGCCACCAGCAGAGATACTCCCCCTAACGAGCAGTACTTC
>NA|TRBJ1-1|TRBV15|14|NA
CATSRENRVTEAFF
TGTGCCACCAGCAGGGAAAACAGGGTCACTGAAGCTTTCTTT
>NA|TRBJ1-2|TRBV5-6|15|TRBD1
CASSYGTGGNYGYTF
TGTGCCAGCAGTTACGGGACAGGGGGTAACTATGGCTACACCTTC
>NA|TRBJ2-1|TRBV6-4|15|NA
CASSDSPGTYNEQFF
TGTGCCAGCAGTGACTCTCCAGGTACCTACAATGAGCAGTTCTTC
>NA|TRBJ1-2|TRBV9|15|TRBD1
CASSVATGGAVGYTF
TGTGCCAGCAGCGTGGCTACAGGGGGCGCGGTAGGCTACACCTTC
>NA|TRBJ2-3|TRBV4-1|17|TRBD2
CASSQASLAGVTDTQYF
TGCGCCAGCAGCCAAGCGTCACTAGCGGGGGTAACAGATACGCAGTATTTT
>NA|TRBJ2-1|TRBV6-4|14|TRBD2
CASGSGGEINEQFF
TGTGCCAGCGGTAGCGGGGGGGAGATCAATGAGCAGTTCTTC
>NA|TRBJ1-5|TRBV19|13|NA
CASSSQSNQPQHF
TGTGCCAGTAGTTCTCAGAGCAATCAGCCCCAGCATTTT
>NA|TRBJ2-3|TRBV19|20|TRBD2
CASSIDKMGLAGDITDTQYF
TGTGCCAGTAGTATAGATAAAATGGGACTAGCGGGGGATATTACAGATACGCAGTATTTT
>NA|TRBJ2-7|TRBV18|14|NA
CASSQRGTGAEQYF
TGTGCCAGCTCACAAAGAGGGACGGGAGCCGAGCAGTACTTC
>NA|TRBJ1-4|TRBV12-5|16|NA
CASGLVYGGIEEKLFF
TGTGCTAGTGGTTTGGTATACGGAGGGATTGAGGAAAAACTGTTTTTT
>NA|TRBJ1-5|TRBV7-8|14|NA
CASSPRQGNQPQHF
TGTGCCAGCAGCCCCCGACAGGGCAATCAGCCCCAGCATTTT
>NA|TRBJ1-2|TRBV28|13|TRBD1
CASRLDRAGGYTF
TGTGCCAGCAGACTAGACAGGGCCGGTGGCTACACCTTC
>NA|TRBJ2-3|TRBV5-8|15|TRBD1
CASSQRDRETDTQYF
TGTGCCAGCAGCCAACGGGACAGGGAGACAGATACGCAGTATTTT
>NA|TRBJ2-3|TRBV6-6|14|NA
CASSSIQARHTQYF
TGTGCCAGCAGTTCCATCCAGGCCAGACATACGCAGTATTTT
>NA|TRBJ2-1|TRBV29-1|13|NA
CSAEVPGQWEQFF
TGCAGCGCCGAAGTTCCAGGCCAGTGGGAGCAGTTCTTC